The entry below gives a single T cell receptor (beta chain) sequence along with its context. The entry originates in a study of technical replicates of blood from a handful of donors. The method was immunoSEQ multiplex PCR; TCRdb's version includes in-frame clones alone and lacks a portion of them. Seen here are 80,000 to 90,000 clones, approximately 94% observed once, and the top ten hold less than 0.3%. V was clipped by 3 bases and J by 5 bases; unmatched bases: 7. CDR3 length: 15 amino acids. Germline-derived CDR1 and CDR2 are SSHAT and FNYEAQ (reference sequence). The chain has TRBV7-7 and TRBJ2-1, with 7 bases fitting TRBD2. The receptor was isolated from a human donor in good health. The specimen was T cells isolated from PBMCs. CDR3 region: CASSLGLADNNEQFF. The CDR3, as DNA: TGTGCCAGCAGCTTGGGGCTAGCGGACAACAATGAGCAGTTCTTC.